The source of this TCR beta chain is a study of blood T cell repertoires in COVID-19. In the study overall: Samples representing acute and convalescent COVID-19 were sourced from the United States, Italy and Spain.

This CDR3 region has 16 residues. The V and J ends lost 2 bases and 3 bases respectively, with 14 bases between them. The germline V gene encodes CDR1 KGHSH and CDR2 LQKENI. Produced via immunoSEQ multiplex PCR; TCRdb's table is partial and in-frame only. The data show about 320,000 clones, roughly 85% seen once. This clone has a handful of counts. Sequencing was carried out using peripheral blood. The genes are TRBV18 and TRBJ2-1; tentative D call: TRBD2 (5 bases). The sequence was obtained from a human donor in a cohort sampled during active COVID-19. The CDR3 sequence: CASSPGAGGIYNEQFF. The CDR3 nucleotides read TGTGCCAGCTCACCAGGCGCGGGTGGGATCTACAATGAGCAGTTCTTC.